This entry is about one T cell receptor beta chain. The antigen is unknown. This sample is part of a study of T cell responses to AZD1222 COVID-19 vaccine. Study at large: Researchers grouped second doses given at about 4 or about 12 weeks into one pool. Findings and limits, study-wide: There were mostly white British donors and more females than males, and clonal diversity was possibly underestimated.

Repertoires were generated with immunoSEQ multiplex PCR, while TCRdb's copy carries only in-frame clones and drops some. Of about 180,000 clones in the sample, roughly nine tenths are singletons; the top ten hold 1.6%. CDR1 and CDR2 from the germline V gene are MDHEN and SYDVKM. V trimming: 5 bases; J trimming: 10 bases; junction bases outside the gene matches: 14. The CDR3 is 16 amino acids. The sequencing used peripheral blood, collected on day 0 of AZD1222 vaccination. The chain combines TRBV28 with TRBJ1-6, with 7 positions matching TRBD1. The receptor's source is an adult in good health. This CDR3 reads CASSLRQGLVGSPLHF. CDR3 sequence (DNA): TGTGCCAGCAGTCTCAGACAGGGTTTGGTCGGATCACCCCTCCACTTT.